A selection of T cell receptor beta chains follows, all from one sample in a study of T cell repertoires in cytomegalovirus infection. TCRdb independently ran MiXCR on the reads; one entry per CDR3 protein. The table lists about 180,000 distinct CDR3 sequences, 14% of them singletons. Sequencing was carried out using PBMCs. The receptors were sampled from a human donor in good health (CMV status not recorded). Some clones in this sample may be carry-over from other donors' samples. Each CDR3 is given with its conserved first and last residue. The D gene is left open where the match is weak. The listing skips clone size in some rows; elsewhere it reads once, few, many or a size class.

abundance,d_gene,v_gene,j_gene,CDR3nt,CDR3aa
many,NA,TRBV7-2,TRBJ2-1,TGTGCCAGCAGCTTAAGGGGGAGGATCTCCTACAATGAGCAGTTCTTC,CASSLRGRISYNEQFF
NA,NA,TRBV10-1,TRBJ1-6,TGCGCCAGCAGCGAGACCGGGGTTCGCTCACCCCTCCACTTT,CASSETGVRSPLHF
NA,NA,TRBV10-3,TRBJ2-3,TGTGCCATCAGGCAAACAGAGACGCAGTATTTT,CAIRQTETQYF
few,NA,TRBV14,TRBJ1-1,TGTGCCAGCAGCCAAGGGCGGGGGGTTTATCTGACTGAAGCTTTCTTT,CASSQGRGVYLTEAFF
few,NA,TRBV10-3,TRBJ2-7,TGTGCCATCAGAGGGGACGTAAACTACGAGCAGTACTTC,CAIRGDVNYEQYF
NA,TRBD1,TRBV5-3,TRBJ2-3,TGTGCCAGAAGCCCCGAGGACAGGGACAGGGAAGATACGCAGTATTTT,CARSPEDRDREDTQYF
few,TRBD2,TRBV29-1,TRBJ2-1,TGCAGCTTGCTTAGCGGGAGGTATGGTAATGAGCAGTTCTTC,CSLLSGRYGNEQFF
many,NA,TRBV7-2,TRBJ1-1,TGTGCCAGCAGCTTGGGACAAATTCCCGATGAAGCTTTCTTT,CASSLGQIPDEAFF
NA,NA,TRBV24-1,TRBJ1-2,TGTGCCACCAGTGATCGAGACCTTGGCTACACCTTC,CATSDRDLGYTF
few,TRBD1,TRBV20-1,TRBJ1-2,TGCAGTGCTAGAGCATTCCGACAGGGATCTGGCTACACCTTC,CSARAFRQGSGYTF
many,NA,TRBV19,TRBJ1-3,TGTGCCAGTTTATCGGGGTACGCTGGAAACACCATATATTTT,CASLSGYAGNTIYF
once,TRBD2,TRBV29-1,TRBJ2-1,TGCAGCGCCGCCGGGACTAGCGGGAGCTATGAGCAGTTCTTC,CSAAGTSGSYEQFF
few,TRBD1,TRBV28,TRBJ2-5,TGTGCCAGCAGTTTATTGGGACAGGGGAAAGAGACCCAGTACTTC,CASSLLGQGKETQYF
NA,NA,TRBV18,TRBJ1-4,TGTGCCAGCTCAGCAGGAGATGAAAAACTGTTTTTT,CASSAGDEKLFF
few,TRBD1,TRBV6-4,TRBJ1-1,TGTGCCAGCAGTGACTCGGCAGGGGGCAGCACTGAAGCTTTCTTT,CASSDSAGGSTEAFF